A selection of T cell receptor beta chains follows, all from one sample in a study of OX40 agonist ivuxolimab in advanced cancers. Method: immunoSEQ multiplex PCR; TCRdb's copy keeps in-frame clones and lacks some. The data show about 79,000 clones, approximately 88% seen once. The source material was CD4+ or CD8+ T cells sorted from blood, sampled in a trial of the OX40 agonist ivuxolimab. These receptors were taken from an adult with an advanced solid tumor such as melanoma, head and neck, liver or kidney cancer. Each CDR3 is given with its conserved first and last residue. The D gene is left open where the match is weak. Where a row states a size, it is once, few, many or the class of an expanded clone; other rows omit it.

V gene	J gene	D gene	clone size	CDR3 DNA	CDR3 protein
TRBV2	TRBJ2-2	-	-	TGTGCCAGCAGTGAAGCGCTTATAAGGGCTCGGACCGGGGAGCTGTTTTTT	CASSEALIRARTGELFF
TRBV30	TRBJ1-1	-	-	TGTGCCTGGAGAGGGATGGACAGTGAAGCTTTCTTT	CAWRGMDSEAFF
TRBV10-3	TRBJ2-1	TRBD2	-	TGTGCCATCAGCTCTGGGACTAGCGGGGGTGATGATGAGCAGTTCTTC	CAISSGTSGGDDEQFF
TRBV20-1	TRBJ1-2	-	few	TGCAGTGCTAGAGATCTGGGAGGCTACACCTTC	CSARDLGGYTF
TRBV11-2	TRBJ1-1	-	-	TGTGCCAGCAGCCGCCAGGGGCAGAACACTGAAGCTTTCTTT	CASSRQGQNTEAFF
TRBV2	TRBJ2-3	-	-	TGTGCCAGCATGTCGAGCGGCGCTCAAGATACGCAGTATTTT	CASMSSGAQDTQYF
TRBV5-1	TRBJ1-1	TRBD1	-	TGCGCCAGCAGATTACAGGGGCACACTGAAGCTTTCTTT	CASRLQGHTEAFF
TRBV6-5	TRBJ1-5	-	once	TGTGCCAGCAGACACGACAGGAGTAGCAATCAGCCCCAGCATTTT	CASRHDRSSNQPQHF
TRBV9	TRBJ1-1	-	-	TGTGCCAGCAGCGTAGAGGCGTTAGGGGGGGCGCGGGGTGAAGCTTTCTTT	CASSVEALGGARGEAFF
TRBV30	TRBJ1-3	-	-	TGTGCCTGGAGTAGGGAGACTGGAAACACCATATATTTT	CAWSRETGNTIYF
TRBV20-1	TRBJ2-7	-	-	TGCAGTGCCAAGAAAGACGAGCAGTACTTC	CSAKKDEQYF
TRBV12-5	TRBJ2-7	-	-	TGTGCTAGTGGTTTACGGACCGGGACGCCGACCTACGAGCAGTACTTC	CASGLRTGTPTYEQYF
TRBV27	TRBJ1-1	-	once	TGTGCCAGCACCCTAGGTGGGGGCAACACTGAAGCTTTCTTT	CASTLGGGNTEAFF